This T cell receptor beta chain was documented in a study of cytomegalovirus exposure and HLA in healthy donors. PCR employed 60 Vbeta and 13 Jbeta primers. Some clones are missing from TCRdb's copy, which holds only in-frame ones; the method was immunoSEQ multiplex PCR. The repertoire holds over 200,000 clones, with approximately 80% as singletons. Points on this clone: The antigen remains undetermined.

The CDR3 length is 15 residues. Trimming shortened V by 5 bases and J by 4 bases, and 17 bases separated the two germline ends. Per germline, CDR1 MNHNY and CDR2 SVGAGI (reference sequence). Study-wide results and caveats: About 87% or about 30% of the time was how often most TCR beta V segments were productive, according to an earlier analysis.

Sample: PBMCs. The J gene is TRBJ1-2, the V gene TRBV6-6; D unclear. The clonotype was recovered from a woman in her thirties or forties in good health and CMV-seronegative. Here the CDR3 DNA reads TGTGCCAGCAGTCAAGTCAGCACCGTAGCCTATGGCTACACCTTC. It encodes CASSQVSTVAYGYTF.